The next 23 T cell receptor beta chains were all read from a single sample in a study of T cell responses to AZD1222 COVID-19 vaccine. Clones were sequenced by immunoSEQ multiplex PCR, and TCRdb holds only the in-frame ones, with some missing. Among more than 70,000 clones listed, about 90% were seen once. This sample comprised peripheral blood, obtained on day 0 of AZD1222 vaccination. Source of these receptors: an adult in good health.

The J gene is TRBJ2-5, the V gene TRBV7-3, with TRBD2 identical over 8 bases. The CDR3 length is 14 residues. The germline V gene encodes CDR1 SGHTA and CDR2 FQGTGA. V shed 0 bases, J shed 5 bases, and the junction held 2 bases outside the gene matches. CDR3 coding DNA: TGTGCCAGCAGCTTAACCGGGAGGGGTGAGACCCAGTACTTC. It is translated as CASSLTGRGETQYF.

The CDR3, as DNA: TGTGCCAGCAGGGGCAGGGGAAGTGAAAAACTGTTTTTT. Amino acids: CASRGRGSEKLFF. This chain links TRBV6-5 with TRBJ1-4, with a possible D match to TRBD1 (6 bases). CDR3 size: 13 residues. Germline V CDR1 and CDR2: MNHEY, SVGAGI. Between the trimmed V and J ends, which lost 6 bases and 7 bases, there was a span of 12 bases.

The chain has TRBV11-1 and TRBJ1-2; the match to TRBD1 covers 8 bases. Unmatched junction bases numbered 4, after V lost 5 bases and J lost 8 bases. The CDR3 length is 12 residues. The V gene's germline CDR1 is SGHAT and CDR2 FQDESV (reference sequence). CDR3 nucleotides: TGTGCCAGCAGCCGACAGGGGAACGGCTACACCTTC. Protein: CASSRQGNGYTF.

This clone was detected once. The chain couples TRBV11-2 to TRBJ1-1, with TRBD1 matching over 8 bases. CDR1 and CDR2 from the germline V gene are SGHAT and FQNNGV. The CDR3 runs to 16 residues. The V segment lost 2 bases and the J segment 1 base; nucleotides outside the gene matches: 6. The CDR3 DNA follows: TGTGCCAGCAGCTTAATAGTACAGGGGGGGAACACTGAAGCTTTCTTT. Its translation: CASSLIVQGGNTEAFF.

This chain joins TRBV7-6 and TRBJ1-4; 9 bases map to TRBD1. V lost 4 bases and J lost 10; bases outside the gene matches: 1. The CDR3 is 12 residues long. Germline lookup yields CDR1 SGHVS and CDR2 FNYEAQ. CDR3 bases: TGTGCCAGCAGCTCGGACAGGGGAAAACTGTTTTTT. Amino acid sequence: CASSSDRGKLFF.

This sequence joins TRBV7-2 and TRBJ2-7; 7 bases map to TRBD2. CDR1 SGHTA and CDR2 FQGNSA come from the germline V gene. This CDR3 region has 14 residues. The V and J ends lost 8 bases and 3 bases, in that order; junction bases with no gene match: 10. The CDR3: CASRAMAGVYEQYF. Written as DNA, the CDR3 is TGTGCCAGCCGGGCGATGGCGGGGGTCTACGAGCAGTACTTC.

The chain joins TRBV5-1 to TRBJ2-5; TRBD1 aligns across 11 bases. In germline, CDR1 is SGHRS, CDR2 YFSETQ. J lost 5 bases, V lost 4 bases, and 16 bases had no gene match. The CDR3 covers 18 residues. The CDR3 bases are TGCGCCAGCAGCACCGGACAGGGGGCGATCAAACTCTCGGAGACCCAGTACTTC. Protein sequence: CASSTGQGAIKLSETQYF. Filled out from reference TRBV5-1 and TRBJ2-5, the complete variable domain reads KAGVTQTPRYLIKTRGQQVTLSCSPISGHRSVSWYQQTPGQGLQFLFEYFSETQRNKGNFPGRFSGRQFSNSRSEMNVSTLELGDSALYLCASSTGQGAIKLSETQYFGPGTRLLVL.

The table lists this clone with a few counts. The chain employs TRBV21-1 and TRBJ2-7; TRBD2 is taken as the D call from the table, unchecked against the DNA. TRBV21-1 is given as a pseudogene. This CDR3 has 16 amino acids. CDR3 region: CASSKAASGSSYEQYF. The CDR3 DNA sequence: TGTGCCAGCAGCAAAGCCGCTTCGGGTAGCTCCTACGAGCAGTACTTC.

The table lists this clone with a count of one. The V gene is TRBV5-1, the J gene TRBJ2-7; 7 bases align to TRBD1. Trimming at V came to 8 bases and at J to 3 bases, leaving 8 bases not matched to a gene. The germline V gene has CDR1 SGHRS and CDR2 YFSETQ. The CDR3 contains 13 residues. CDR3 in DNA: TGCGCCAGGAGGGACAGACCTTTCTACGAGCAGTACTTC. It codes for CARRDRPFYEQYF.

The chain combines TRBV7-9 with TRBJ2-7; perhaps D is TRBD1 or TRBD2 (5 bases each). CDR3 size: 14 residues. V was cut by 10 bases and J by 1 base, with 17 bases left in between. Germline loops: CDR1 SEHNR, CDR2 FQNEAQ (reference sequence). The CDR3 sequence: CATPGKGPSYEQYF. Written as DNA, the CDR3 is TGTGCCACCCCGGGGAAGGGACCTTCCTACGAGCAGTACTTC.

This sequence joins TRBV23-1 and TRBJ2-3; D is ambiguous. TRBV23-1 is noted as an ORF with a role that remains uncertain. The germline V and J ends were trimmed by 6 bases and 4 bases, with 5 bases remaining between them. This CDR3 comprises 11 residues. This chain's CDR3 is CASRSPDTQYF. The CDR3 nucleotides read TGCGCCAGCAGATCCCCAGATACGCAGTATTTT.

The CDR3: CATSDTSGSYNEQFF. The CDR3 DNA follows: TGTGCCACCAGTGATACCAGCGGTTCCTACAATGAGCAGTTCTTC. J is TRBJ2-1 and V is TRBV24-1, with a possible D match to TRBD2 (5 bases). Germline V gene lookup returns CDR1 KGHDR and CDR2 SFDVKD. This CDR3 is 15 amino acids long. V was pared by 3 bases and J by 1 base, with 9 bases between.

DNA for the CDR3: TGTGCCAGCGAGAGAAGGGGGCTCGCCGGGGAGCTGTTTTTT. It yields the protein CASERRGLAGELFF. The chain carries TRBV25-1 and TRBJ2-2; 7 bases line up with TRBD1. The V gene end was trimmed by 8 bases and the J gene end by 6 bases; junction bases not matched to a gene: 9. The CDR3 covers 14 residues. The germline CDR1 and CDR2 sequences are MGHDK and SYGVNS.

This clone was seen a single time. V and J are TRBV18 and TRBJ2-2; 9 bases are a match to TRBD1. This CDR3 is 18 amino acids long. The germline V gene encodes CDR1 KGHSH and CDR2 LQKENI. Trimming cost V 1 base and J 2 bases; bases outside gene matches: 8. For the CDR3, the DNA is TGTGCCAGCTCACCACGTGTCCCGGGACAGGGAAACACCGGGGAGCTGTTTTTT. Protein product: CASSPRVPGQGNTGELFF.

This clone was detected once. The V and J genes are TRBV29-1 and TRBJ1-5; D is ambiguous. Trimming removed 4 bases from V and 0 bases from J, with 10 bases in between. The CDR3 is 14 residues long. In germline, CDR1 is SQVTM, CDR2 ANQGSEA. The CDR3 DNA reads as TGCAGCGTTGTAACGGAAGATAGCAATCAGCCCCAGCATTTT. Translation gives CSVVTEDSNQPQHF.

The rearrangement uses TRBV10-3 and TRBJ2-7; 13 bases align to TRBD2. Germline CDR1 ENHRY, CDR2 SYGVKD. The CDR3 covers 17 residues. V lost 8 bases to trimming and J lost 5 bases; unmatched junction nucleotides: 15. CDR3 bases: TGTGCCATCCGGCGTTCCGGGACTAGCGGGATTAATGACGAGCAGTACTTC. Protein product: CAIRRSGTSGINDEQYF.

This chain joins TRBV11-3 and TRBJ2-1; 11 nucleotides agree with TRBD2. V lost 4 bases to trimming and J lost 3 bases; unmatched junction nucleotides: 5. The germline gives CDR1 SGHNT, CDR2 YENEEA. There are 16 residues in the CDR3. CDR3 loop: CASSSSGLADYNEQFF. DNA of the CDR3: TGTGCCAGCAGCTCGTCGGGACTAGCGGACTACAATGAGCAGTTCTTC.

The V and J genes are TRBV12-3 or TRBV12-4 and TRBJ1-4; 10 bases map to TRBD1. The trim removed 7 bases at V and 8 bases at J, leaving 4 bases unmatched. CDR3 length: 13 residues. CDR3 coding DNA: TGTGCCAGCACGGGACAGGGGAGCGAAAAACTGTTTTTT. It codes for CASTGQGSEKLFF.

This chain's CDR3 is CASSLGTSGLSYEQYF. Here the CDR3 DNA reads TGTGCCAGCAGCTTGGGGACTAGCGGGCTCTCCTACGAGCAGTACTTC. The V call is TRBV11-2, the J call TRBJ2-7; TRBD2 agrees at 12 bases. CDR1 and CDR2 (germline): SGHAT, FQNNGV. V was pared by 3 bases and J by 0 bases, with 3 bases of the junction left unmatched. The CDR3 runs 16 residues.

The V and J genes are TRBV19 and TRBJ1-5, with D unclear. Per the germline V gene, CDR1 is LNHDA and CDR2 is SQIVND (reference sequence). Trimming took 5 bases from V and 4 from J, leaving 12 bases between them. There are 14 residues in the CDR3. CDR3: CASSPAYLNQPQHF. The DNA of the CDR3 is TGTGCCAGTAGTCCGGCATACTTGAATCAGCCCCAGCATTTT.

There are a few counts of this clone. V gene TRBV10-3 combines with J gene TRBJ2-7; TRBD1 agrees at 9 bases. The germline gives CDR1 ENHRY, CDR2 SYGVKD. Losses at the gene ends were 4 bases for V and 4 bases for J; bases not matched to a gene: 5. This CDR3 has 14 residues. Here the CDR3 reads CAISGRQGVYEQYF. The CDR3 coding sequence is TGTGCCATCAGTGGGCGACAGGGGGTTTACGAGCAGTACTTC.

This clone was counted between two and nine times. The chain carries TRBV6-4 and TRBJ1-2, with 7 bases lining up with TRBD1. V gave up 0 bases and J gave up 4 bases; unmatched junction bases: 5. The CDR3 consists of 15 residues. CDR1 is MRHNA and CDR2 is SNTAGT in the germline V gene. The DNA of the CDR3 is TGTGCCAGCAGTGACTCCCAGGGGGGGAGCTATGGCTACACCTTC. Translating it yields CASSDSQGGSYGYTF.

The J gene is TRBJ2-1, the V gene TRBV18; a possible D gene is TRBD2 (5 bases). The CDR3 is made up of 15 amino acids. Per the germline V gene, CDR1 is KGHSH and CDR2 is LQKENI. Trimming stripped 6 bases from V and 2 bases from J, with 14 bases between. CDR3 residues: CASSGSLAPYNEQFF. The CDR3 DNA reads TGTGCCAGCTCCGGTAGTCTAGCCCCCTACAATGAGCAGTTCTTC.